The TCR beta chain under discussion was sequenced for a study of blood T cell repertoires in COVID-19. Study-level background: Sites across the United States, Italy and Spain contributed samples from acute and convalescent COVID-19. T cells, B-cell-depleted T cells, or PBMCs provided the cDNA or gDNA that served as material.

Comment on this clone: The junction departs from germline at one end; a sequencing error may be responsible.

Original processing methods: Estimates of nucleated cell counts were drawn from the amplification of reference gene primers. Measured with immunoSEQ multiplex PCR; TCRdb has only the in-frame clones, and not every one. V and J calls and clone size are as listed in that table; D and trimming were resolved from the DNA. In the table there are around 700,000 clones, more than 80% of which are singletons. The CDR3 is 16 residues long. Germline V gene sequence: CDR1 SGHRS, CDR2 YFSETQ. The sequencing sample was made of peripheral blood. This TCR was sampled from a woman aged 18-29 years with acute or convalescent COVID-19. V and J are TRBV5-1 and TRBJ1-4; D is unclear. Here the CDR3 DNA reads TGCGCCAGCAGCTTGAGGCCAGGTACCCGAAATGAAAACCTGTTTTTT. Its protein is CASSLRPGTRNENLFF.